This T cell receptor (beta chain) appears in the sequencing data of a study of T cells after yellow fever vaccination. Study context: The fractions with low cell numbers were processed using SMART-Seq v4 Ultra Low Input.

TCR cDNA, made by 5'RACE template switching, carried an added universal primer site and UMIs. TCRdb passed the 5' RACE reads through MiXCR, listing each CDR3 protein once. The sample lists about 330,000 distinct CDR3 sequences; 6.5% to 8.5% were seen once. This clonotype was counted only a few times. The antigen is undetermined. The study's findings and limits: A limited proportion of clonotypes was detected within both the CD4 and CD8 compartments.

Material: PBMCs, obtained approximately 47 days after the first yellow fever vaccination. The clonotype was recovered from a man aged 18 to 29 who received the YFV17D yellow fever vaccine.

CDR3: CASSLGEGENIQYF. CDR3 DNA sequence: TGTGCCAGCAGCTTAGGGGAGGGCGAGAACATTCAGTACTTC. V is TRBV7-9 and J is TRBJ2-4; 7 nucleotides line up with TRBD2. From germline, CDR1 is SEHNR and CDR2 FQNEAQ (reference sequence). CDR3 length: 14 residues. Trimming at V came to 1 base and at J to 7 bases, leaving 4 bases not matched to a gene.